This T cell receptor beta chain was sequenced for a study of shared clonotypes between healthy human individuals. Some 30,000 T cell genomes, or approximately 190 ng DNA, went into the sorted-subset replicate PCRs. Sequencing used immunoSEQ multiplex PCR; TCRdb keeps in-frame clones, though not all of them. The sample lists over a million clones; roughly 80% were seen once. The sequencing sample was made of memory CD4+ T cells sorted from blood. Subset specified: CD45RA-negative fraction. This TCR derives from a man between 18 and 35 years old in good health.

CDR3 loop: CASSMGQGVGEQYF. The DNA of the CDR3 is TGTGCCAGTAGTATGGGACAGGGCGTGGGCGAGCAGTACTTC. The gene calls are TRBV19 and TRBJ2-7; 9 bases map to TRBD1. With V trimmed by 3 bases and J by 6 bases, 6 bases remained unmatched. CDR1 LNHDA and CDR2 SQIVND come from the germline V gene (reference sequence). The CDR3 has 14 amino acids.